This paragraph reports one T cell receptor (beta chain). This specimen comes from a study of blood T cell repertoires in COVID-19. Overall study: Donors in the United States, Italy and Spain gave samples during acute or convalescent COVID-19. From T cells, B-cell-depleted T cells, or PBMCs came the material, which was cDNA or gDNA.

Some clones are missing from TCRdb's copy, which holds only in-frame ones; the method was immunoSEQ multiplex PCR. The table shows tens of thousands of clones, with 80% to 90% occurring only once. It was during active infection that Seattle patients were enrolled and then longitudinally followed. Material for sequencing was peripheral blood. This sequence originates from a woman between 55 and 75 years old with COVID-19, enrolled during active disease.

This chain's CDR3 is CASTKEYGTEKLFF. For the CDR3, the DNA is TGTGCCAGCACAAAGGAGTACGGCACTGAAAAACTGTTTTTT. This sequence joins TRBV2 and TRBJ1-4; no reliable D call. The germline gives CDR1 SNHLY, CDR2 FYNNEI. CDR3 length equals 14 residues. The V end was cut by 7 bases, the J end by 7 bases, with 16 bases between.